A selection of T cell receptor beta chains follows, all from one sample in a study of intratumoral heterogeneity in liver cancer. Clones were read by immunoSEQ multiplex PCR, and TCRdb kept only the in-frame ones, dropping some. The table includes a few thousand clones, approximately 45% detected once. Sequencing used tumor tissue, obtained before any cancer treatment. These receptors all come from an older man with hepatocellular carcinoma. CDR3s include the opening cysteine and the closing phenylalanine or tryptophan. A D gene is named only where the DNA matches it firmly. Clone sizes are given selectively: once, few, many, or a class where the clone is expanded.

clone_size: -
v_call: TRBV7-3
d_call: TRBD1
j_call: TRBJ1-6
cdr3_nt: TGTGCCAGCTCCTCGACAGGGCATAATTCACCCCTCCACTTT
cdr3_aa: CASSSTGHNSPLHF

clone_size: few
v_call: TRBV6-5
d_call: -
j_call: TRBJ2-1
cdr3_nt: TGTGCCAGCGGGGGGACACCGCCAGGCGGGAATGAGCAGTTCTTC
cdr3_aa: CASGGTPPGGNEQFF

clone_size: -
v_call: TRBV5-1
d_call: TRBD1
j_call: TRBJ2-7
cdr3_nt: TGCGCCAGCAGCCCCGAACACAGGGGTCGGCTCTACGAGCAGTACTTC
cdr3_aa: CASSPEHRGRLYEQYF

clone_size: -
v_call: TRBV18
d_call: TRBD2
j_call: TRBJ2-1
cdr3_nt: TGTGCCAGCTCAGGGAGGGGCAATGAGCAGTTCTTC
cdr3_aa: CASSGRGNEQFF

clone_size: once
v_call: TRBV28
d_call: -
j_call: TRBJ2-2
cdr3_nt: TGTGCCAGCAGCCTCCCCCCCCCGAACACCGGGGAGCTGTTTTTT
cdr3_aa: CASSLPPPNTGELFF

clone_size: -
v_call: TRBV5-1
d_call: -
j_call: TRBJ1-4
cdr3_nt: TGCGCCAGCAGCTTGGTGGGGCACGGGGGCGTTCCTGAAAAACTGTTTTTT
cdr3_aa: CASSLVGHGGVPEKLFF

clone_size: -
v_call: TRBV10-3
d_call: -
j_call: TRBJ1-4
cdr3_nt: TGTGCCATCAGTGAAAGGGGGAATGAAAAACTGTTTTTT
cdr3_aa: CAISERGNEKLFF

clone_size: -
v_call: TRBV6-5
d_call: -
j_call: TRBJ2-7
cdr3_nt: TGTGCCAGCAGTCGAGACTACGGCTACGAGCAGTACTTC
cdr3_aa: CASSRDYGYEQYF

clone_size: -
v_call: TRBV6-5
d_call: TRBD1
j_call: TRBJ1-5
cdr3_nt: TGTGCCAGCAGACAGGGGGCTAGTCAGCCCCAGCATTTT
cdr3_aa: CASRQGASQPQHF

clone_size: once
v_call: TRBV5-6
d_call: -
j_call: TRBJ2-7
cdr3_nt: TGTGCCAGCAGCCCCCGACAGTCCTACGAGCAGTACTTC
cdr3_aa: CASSPRQSYEQYF

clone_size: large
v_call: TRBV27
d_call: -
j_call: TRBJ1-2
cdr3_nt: TGTGCCAGCAGGGTCTCTCAGGGGAACTATGGCTACACCTTC
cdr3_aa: CASRVSQGNYGYTF

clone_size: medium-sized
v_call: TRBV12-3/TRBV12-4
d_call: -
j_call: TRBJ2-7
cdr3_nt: TGTGCCAGCAGCTACGGGACACCCTACGAGCAGTACTTC
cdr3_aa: CASSYGTPYEQYF

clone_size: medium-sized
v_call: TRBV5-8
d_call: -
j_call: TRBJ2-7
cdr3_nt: TGTGCCAGCAGCTCACCATCAGGGTACGGCTACGAGCAGTACTTC
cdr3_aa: CASSSPSGYGYEQYF

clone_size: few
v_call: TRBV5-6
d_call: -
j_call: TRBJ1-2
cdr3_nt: TGTGCCAGCAGCTTGGCCGGGGATGGCTACACCTTC
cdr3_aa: CASSLAGDGYTF

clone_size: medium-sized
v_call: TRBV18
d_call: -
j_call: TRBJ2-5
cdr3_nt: TGTGCCAGCTCACGGGCCCAAGAGACCCAGTACTTC
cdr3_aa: CASSRAQETQYF

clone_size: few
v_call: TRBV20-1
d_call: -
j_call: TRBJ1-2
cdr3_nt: TGCAGTGCTAGTATTGATCTGTCGCTGTTCTATGGCTACACCTTC
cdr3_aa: CSASIDLSLFYGYTF

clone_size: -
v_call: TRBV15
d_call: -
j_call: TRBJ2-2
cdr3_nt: TGTGCCACCAGCAGAGGGGACCCCACCGGGGAGCTGTTTTTT
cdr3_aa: CATSRGDPTGELFF

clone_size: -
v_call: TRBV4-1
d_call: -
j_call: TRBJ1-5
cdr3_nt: TGCGCCAGCAGCTCAGAGCATGATAGCAATCAGCCCCAGCATTTT
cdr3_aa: CASSSEHDSNQPQHF

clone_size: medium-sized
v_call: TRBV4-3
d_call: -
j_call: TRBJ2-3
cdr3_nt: TGCGCCAGCAGCCAAGAACCCAGGGCGGGCACAGATACGCAGTATTTT
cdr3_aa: CASSQEPRAGTDTQYF

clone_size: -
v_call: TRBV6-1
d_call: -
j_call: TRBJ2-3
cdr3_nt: TGTGCCAGCAGTGAAGAGGGGGGGGCCGGAAGGACAGATACGCAGTATTTT
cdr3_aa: CASSEEGGAGRTDTQYF